This T cell receptor beta chain was documented in a study of blood T cell repertoires in COVID-19. Study in general: Acute and convalescent COVID-19 samples came from the United States, Italy and Spain. Nucleic acid was either cDNA or gDNA, and it came from T cells, B-cell-depleted T cells, or PBMCs.

Per the authors' pipeline: It was from reference gene primer amplification that nucleated cell counts were estimated. Clones were sequenced by immunoSEQ multiplex PCR, and TCRdb holds only the in-frame ones, with some missing. V, J and clone size are taken as reported in that table, and D and trimming were inferred from the DNA itself. This sample has roughly 140,000 clones, with around 80% found just once. Germline CDR1 reads MNHEY; CDR2 reads SMNVEV (reference sequence). J lost 7 bases, V lost 8 bases, and 19 bases had no gene match. CDR3 length: 17 residues. The sequence was collected from a woman in her sixties or seventies with acute or convalescent COVID-19. The sample taken for sequencing was peripheral blood. The chain has TRBV27 and TRBJ2-1, with TRBD2 matching over 8 bases. The DNA of the CDR3 is TGTGCCAGCCGCAAGCCGGGGGGGTTGGCGGGCGGGAATGAGCAGTTCTTC. Translation gives CASRKPGGLAGGNEQFF.